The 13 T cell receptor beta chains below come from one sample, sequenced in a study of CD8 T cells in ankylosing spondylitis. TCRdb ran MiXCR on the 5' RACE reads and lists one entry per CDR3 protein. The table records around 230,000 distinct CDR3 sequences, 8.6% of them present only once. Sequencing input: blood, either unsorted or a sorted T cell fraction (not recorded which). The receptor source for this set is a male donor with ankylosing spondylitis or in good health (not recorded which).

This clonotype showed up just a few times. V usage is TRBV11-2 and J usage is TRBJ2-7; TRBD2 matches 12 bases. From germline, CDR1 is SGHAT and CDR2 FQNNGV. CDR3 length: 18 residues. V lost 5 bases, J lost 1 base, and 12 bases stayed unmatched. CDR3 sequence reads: CASSPNRLAGDRSYEQYF. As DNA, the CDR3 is TGTGCCAGCAGCCCCAATCGACTAGCGGGAGATCGATCCTACGAGCAGTACTTC.

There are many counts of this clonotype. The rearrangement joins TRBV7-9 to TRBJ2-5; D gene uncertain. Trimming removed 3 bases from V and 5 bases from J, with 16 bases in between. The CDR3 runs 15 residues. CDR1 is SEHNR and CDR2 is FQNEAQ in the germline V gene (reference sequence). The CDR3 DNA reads TGTGCCAGCAGCTTCTTAGGGTTGGATGATGAGACCCAGTACTTC. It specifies CASSFLGLDDETQYF. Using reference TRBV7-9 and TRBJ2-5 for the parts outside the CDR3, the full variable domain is DTGVSQNPRHKITKRGQNVTFRCDPISEHNRLYWYRQTLGQGPEFLTYFQNEAQLEKSRLLSDRFSAERPKGSFSTLEIQRTEQGDSAMYLCASSFLGLDDETQYFGPGTRLLVL.

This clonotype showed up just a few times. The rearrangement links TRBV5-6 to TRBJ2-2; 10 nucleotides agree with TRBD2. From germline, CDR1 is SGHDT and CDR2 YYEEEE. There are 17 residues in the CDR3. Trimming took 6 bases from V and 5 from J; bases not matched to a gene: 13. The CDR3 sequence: CASNPLSGTSDTGELFF. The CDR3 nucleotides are TGTGCCAGCAACCCCCTGTCCGGGACTAGCGATACCGGGGAGCTGTTTTTT.

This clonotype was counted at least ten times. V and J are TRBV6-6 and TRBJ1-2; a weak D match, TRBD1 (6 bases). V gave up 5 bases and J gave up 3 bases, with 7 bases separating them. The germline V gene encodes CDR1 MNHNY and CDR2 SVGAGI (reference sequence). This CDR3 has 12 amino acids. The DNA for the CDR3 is TGTGCCAGCAGTAGGGGGGACTATGGCTACACCTTC. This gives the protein CASSRGDYGYTF.

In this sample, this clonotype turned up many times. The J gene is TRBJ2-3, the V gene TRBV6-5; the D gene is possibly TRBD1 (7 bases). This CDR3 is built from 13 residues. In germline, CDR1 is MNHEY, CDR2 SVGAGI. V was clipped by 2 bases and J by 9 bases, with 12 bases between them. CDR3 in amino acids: CASSYRGGGTQYF. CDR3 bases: TGTGCCAGCAGTTACCGAGGAGGGGGCACGCAGTATTTT.

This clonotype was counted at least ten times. CDR3 loop: CASSWRTDTQYF. For the CDR3, the DNA is TGTGCCAGCAGCTGGCGGACAGATACGCAGTATTTT. The chain couples TRBV7-9 to TRBJ2-3; no definite D call. The CDR3 runs 12 residues. V was pared by 4 bases and J by 3 bases, with 5 bases between. Germline V gives CDR1 SEHNR, CDR2 FQNEAQ (reference sequence).

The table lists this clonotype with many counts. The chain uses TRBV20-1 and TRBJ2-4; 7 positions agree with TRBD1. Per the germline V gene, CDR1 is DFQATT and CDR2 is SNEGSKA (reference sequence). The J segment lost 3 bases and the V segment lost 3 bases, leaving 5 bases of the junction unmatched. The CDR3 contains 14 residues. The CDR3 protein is CSASEGAGKNIQYF. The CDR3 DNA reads TGCAGTGCTAGCGAGGGGGCAGGCAAAAACATTCAGTACTTC.

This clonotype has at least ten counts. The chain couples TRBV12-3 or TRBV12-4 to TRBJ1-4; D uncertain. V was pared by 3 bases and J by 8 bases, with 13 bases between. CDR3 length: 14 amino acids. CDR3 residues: CASSFRKNEEKLFF. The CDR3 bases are TGTGCCAGCAGTTTCCGGAAGAACGAGGAAAAACTGTTTTTT.

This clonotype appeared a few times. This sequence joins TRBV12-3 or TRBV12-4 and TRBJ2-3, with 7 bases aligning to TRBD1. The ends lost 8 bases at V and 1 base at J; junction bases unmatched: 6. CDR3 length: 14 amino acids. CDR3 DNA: TGTGCCAGCGGAAGGGGGCAGCGCACAGATACGCAGTATTTT. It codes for CASGRGQRTDTQYF.

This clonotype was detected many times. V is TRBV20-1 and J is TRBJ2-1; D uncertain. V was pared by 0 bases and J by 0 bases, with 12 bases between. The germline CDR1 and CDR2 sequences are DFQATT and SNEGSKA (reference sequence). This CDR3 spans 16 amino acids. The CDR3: CSARDLAPSSYNEQFF. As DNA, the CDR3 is TGCAGTGCTAGAGATCTTGCGCCGAGCTCCTACAATGAGCAGTTCTTC.

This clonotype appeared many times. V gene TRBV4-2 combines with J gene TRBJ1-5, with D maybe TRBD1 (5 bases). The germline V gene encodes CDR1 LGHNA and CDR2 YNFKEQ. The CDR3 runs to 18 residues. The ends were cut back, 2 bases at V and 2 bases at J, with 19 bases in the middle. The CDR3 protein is CASSQLGRGTGGNQPQHF. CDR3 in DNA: TGTGCCAGCAGCCAACTAGGGCGGGGGACGGGAGGCAATCAGCCCCAGCATTTT.

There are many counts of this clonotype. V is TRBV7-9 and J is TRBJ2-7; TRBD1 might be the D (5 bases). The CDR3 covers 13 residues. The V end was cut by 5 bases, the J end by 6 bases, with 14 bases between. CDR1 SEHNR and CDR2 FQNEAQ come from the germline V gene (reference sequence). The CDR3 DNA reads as TGTGCCAGCAGCCGCGGACCTGGGGCCGAGCAGTACTTC. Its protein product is CASSRGPGAEQYF.

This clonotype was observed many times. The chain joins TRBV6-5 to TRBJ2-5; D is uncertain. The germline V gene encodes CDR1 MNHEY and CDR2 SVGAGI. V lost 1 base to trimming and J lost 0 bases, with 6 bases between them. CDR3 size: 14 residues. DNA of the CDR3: TGTGCCAGCAGTTACTGGCAGAACCAAGAGACCCAGTACTTC. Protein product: CASSYWQNQETQYF.